These T cell receptor beta chains were read from a single sample in a study of T-cell memory formation after mild COVID-19. TCRdb re-derived calls from the 5' RACE reads in MiXCR, one entry per CDR3 protein. Of roughly 600,000 distinct CDR3 sequences in the sample, about a sixth were seen once. Sequencing was performed on PBMCs or a T cell subset sorted from them (not recorded which). Source of these receptors: an adult woman who had mild COVID-19 (a few samples of this study predate the infection). Cell type and time point are not known. The CDR3 runs from the conserved cysteine through the conserved F or W. A D gene is named only where the DNA matches it firmly. Only part of the rows carry a size: once, few, many, or a class if the clone is expanded.

j_call,d_call,clone_size,v_call,cdr3_nt,cdr3_aa
TRBJ2-5,TRBD2,few,TRBV14,TGTGCCAGCAGCCAAGAGTTTCTAGCGGAGAAAGAGACCCAGTACTTC,CASSQEFLAEKETQYF
TRBJ2-7,TRBD2,-,TRBV20-1,TGCAGTGCTAGCCCCGGACTAGCGGCCTACGAGCAGTACTTC,CSASPGLAAYEQYF
TRBJ2-2,-,few,TRBV5-5,TGTGCCAGCAGCTTGGAAACAGGACGGAACACCGGGGAGCTGTTTTTT,CASSLETGRNTGELFF
TRBJ2-4,-,few,TRBV15,TGTGCCACCAGCAGCTCCCGGGAGAACATTCAGTACTTC,CATSSSRENIQYF
TRBJ1-2,-,-,TRBV5-1,TGCGCCAGCAGCTTGTATCCAGGAACAGGCTATGGCTACACCTTC,CASSLYPGTGYGYTF
TRBJ2-7,-,-,TRBV27,TGTGCCAGCAGGGCCGGAGTTGACGAGCAGTACTTC,CASRAGVDEQYF
TRBJ2-7,-,-,TRBV24-1,TGTGCCACCAGTGATGTGATAGCGGGGCAGGGGGGCACCTACGAGCAGTACTTC,CATSDVIAGQGGTYEQYF
TRBJ1-2,TRBD1,few,TRBV12-5,TGTGCTAGTGGTATGGGACAGGGGGCTGGCTACACCTTC,CASGMGQGAGYTF
TRBJ1-2,TRBD1,few,TRBV25-1,TGTGCCAGCAGTGCGTTCGAAGGGGGCTACTATGGCTACACCTTC,CASSAFEGGYYGYTF
TRBJ2-7,TRBD2,few,TRBV20-1,TGCAGTGCTAGAGATTATACTAGCGCTGCTTACGAGCAGTACTTC,CSARDYTSAAYEQYF
TRBJ2-7,-,-,TRBV11-3,TGTGCCAGCAGCTCCTGGGGGAACACCCTCTCCTACGAGCAGTACTTC,CASSSWGNTLSYEQYF
TRBJ1-1,-,-,TRBV29-1,TGCAGCGTGCGGACCTCCTCTTGGGGCGAAGCTTTCTTT,CSVRTSSWGEAFF
TRBJ2-1,-,-,TRBV7-3,TGTGCCAGCAGCGACCGGGGCAGGGACTACAATGAGCAGTTCTTC,CASSDRGRDYNEQFF
TRBJ2-5,TRBD2,many,TRBV20-1,TGCAGTGCTGAGAGCGGGAGGGCCGATTCGGAGACCCAGTACTTC,CSAESGRADSETQYF
TRBJ2-1,-,-,TRBV20-1,TGCAGTGCTCTCCACCTTCAGAATGAGCAGTTCTTC,CSALHLQNEQFF
TRBJ1-3,-,-,TRBV9,TGTGCCAGCGGCCCCCTGGGGGCGTCTGGAAACACCATATATTTT,CASGPLGASGNTIYF
TRBJ2-3,-,-,TRBV20-1,TGCAGTGCTAGAGTGGGGGTTAGGACAGGCACAGATACGCAGTATTTT,CSARVGVRTGTDTQYF
TRBJ1-1,-,-,TRBV11-3,TGTGCCAGCACGCGGGGGAACACTGAAGCTTTCTTT,CASTRGNTEAFF
TRBJ2-4,-,-,TRBV18,TGTGCCAGCTCTAACGTCCCGGGGCCGGAGGCCAAAAACATTCAGTACTTC,CASSNVPGPEAKNIQYF
TRBJ2-3,-,few,TRBV4-2,TGTGCCAGCAGCCAGGTTCCCGGGAGCACAGATACGCAGTATTTT,CASSQVPGSTDTQYF
TRBJ2-3,TRBD1,-,TRBV5-1,TGCGCCAGCAGCGCACCGGGACAGGGCCTCCTAGATACGCAGTATTTT,CASSAPGQGLLDTQYF
TRBJ2-7,TRBD1,few,TRBV18,TGTGCCAGCTCACCTTCCCCTCAACAGGGGAACGGGGATTACGAGCAGTACTTC,CASSPSPQQGNGDYEQYF
TRBJ2-1,TRBD2,many,TRBV7-6,TGTGCCAGCAGCTCGTCACTAGCGGGGGGGAGGTTTGAGCAGTTCTTC,CASSSSLAGGRFEQFF
TRBJ2-3,-,many,TRBV3-1,TGTGCCAGCAGCCAAGCCGACATCTTGAATACGCAGTATTTT,CASSQADILNTQYF
TRBJ2-5,-,few,TRBV4-1,TGCGCCAGCAGCCAAGCAGAGTTCAGTGAGCTGGAGACCCAGTACTTC,CASSQAEFSELETQYF
TRBJ2-7,TRBD1,-,TRBV6-5,TGTGCCAGCAGTTATAGTCAGGGGGCGATAATCCGTAGGTTC,CASSYSQGAIIRRF
TRBJ2-2,-,-,TRBV7-2,TGTGCCAGCAGCTTAGTCCTAGGATTCACCGGGGAGCTGTTTTTT,CASSLVLGFTGELFF
TRBJ2-3,TRBD2,few,TRBV4-2,TGTGCCAGCAGCCAAGGCGAGCGGGAGGCGGATACGCAGTATTTT,CASSQGEREADTQYF
TRBJ1-1,TRBD1,-,TRBV5-1,TGCGCCAGCAGCCGACTGGACAGGGCTGGTACTGAAGCTTTCTTT,CASSRLDRAGTEAFF
TRBJ1-2,-,-,TRBV10-3,TGTGCCATCAGTGAGTGGGAGCAAGGCTATGGCTACACCTTC,CAISEWEQGYGYTF
TRBJ2-1,-,-,TRBV29-1,TGCAGCGTTGGTGCCAGCCGTAGTTACAATGAGCAGTTCTTC,CSVGASRSYNEQFF
TRBJ1-1,TRBD1,many,TRBV5-1,TGCGCCAGCAGCTCTAGCCCTCTCGGGAGGGGGCGTACTGAAGCTTTCTTT,CASSSSPLGRGRTEAFF
TRBJ2-6,-,-,TRBV5-6,TGTGCCAGCAGCTTGTGGCGGGCCTCTGGGGCCAACGTCCTGACTTTC,CASSLWRASGANVLTF
TRBJ1-1,TRBD1,few,TRBV2,TGTGCCAGCAGAGGGGACAGTATGAACACTGAAGCTTTCTTT,CASRGDSMNTEAFF
TRBJ2-7,TRBD1,-,TRBV7-8,TGTGCCAGCAGAGACCCGGGACAGGGGAGCTACGAGCAGTACTTC,CASRDPGQGSYEQYF
TRBJ1-1,TRBD1,-,TRBV19,TGTGCCAGTAGTAGCCGATATCGGACAGGGGGCAAGAACACTGAAGCTTTCTTT,CASSSRYRTGGKNTEAFF
TRBJ2-2,-,-,TRBV20-1,TGCAGTGCTAGTCGCTCGCCCAGCACCGGGGAGCTGTTTTTT,CSASRSPSTGELFF
TRBJ1-1,-,-,TRBV24-1,TGTGCCACCAGTGATTTGAACAGGTCCACTTTCTTT,CATSDLNRSTFF
TRBJ1-1,-,few,TRBV5-6,TGTGCCAGCAGCTACGGACTGAAGAACACTGAAGCTTTCTTT,CASSYGLKNTEAFF
TRBJ1-1,-,-,TRBV6-5,TGTGCCAGCAGTCCTAACAGGGATGGGGTGAAGGCTTTCTTT,CASSPNRDGVKAFF
TRBJ2-5,-,-,TRBV9,TGTGCCAGCAGCGTAAGCCCCGGGGGAGAGACCCAGTACTTC,CASSVSPGGETQYF
TRBJ2-3,TRBD2,-,TRBV7-2,TGTGCCAGCAGCTCGACTAGCGGGAGGTTCCAGATTACAGATACGCAGTATTTT,CASSSTSGRFQITDTQYF
TRBJ2-7,TRBD2,few,TRBV12-3/TRBV12-4,TGTGCCAGCAGTCGTAGCGGGAATGCCTACGAGCAGTACTTC,CASSRSGNAYEQYF
TRBJ2-7,-,-,TRBV2,TGTGCCAGCAGCGGCGACAGGCCGAGCTCCTACGAGCAGTACTTC,CASSGDRPSSYEQYF
TRBJ2-7,-,few,TRBV28,TGTGCCAGCTCCCGGAGGGCGGGAAGGATCTACGAGCAGTACTTC,CASSRRAGRIYEQYF
TRBJ2-3,TRBD1,-,TRBV5-1,TGCGCCAGCGGGAAGGGGACAGGGGCCCCGGATACGCAGTATTTT,CASGKGTGAPDTQYF
TRBJ2-7,TRBD1,-,TRBV6-5,TGTGCCAGCAGTCGGGACAGGCAACTCTCCTACGAGCAGTACTTC,CASSRDRQLSYEQYF
TRBJ2-4,TRBD2,-,TRBV7-6,TGTGCCAGCAGCTCCGGACTAGCGGGAAGGAACATTCAGTACTTC,CASSSGLAGRNIQYF
TRBJ2-1,TRBD2,-,TRBV4-3,TGCGCCAGCAGCCAAGATTGGCGGACTAGCTTCAATGAGCAGTTCTTC,CASSQDWRTSFNEQFF
TRBJ2-7,TRBD2,-,TRBV3-1,TGTGCCAGCAGCCAATCTAGCGGGGGCCCCCCCTACGAGCAGTACTTC,CASSQSSGGPPYEQYF
TRBJ2-7,-,-,TRBV11-3,TGTGCCAGCAGCTCCCGGCAGGGGGGGTCGGACGAGCAGTACTTC,CASSSRQGGSDEQYF